The clone carrying this T cell receptor (beta chain) has only a few counts. Antigen: not known. 5'RACE primed at constant segments yielded TCR alpha and TCR beta cDNA libraries bearing sample barcodes and UMIs. Via MiXCR, TCRdb re-called the 5' RACE reads, giving one row per CDR3 protein. This table has about 49,000 distinct CDR3 sequences, roughly a quarter appearing once. This sample was taken from a study of T-cell memory formation after mild COVID-19. Study-level information: Largely donor-specific TCR clusters were found.

CDR3 length equals 16 residues. Trimming removed 2 bases at V and 2 bases at J, with 13 bases between. The germline gives CDR1 MGHRA, CDR2 YSYEKL. General study results and limits: Day 15 to 85 contracting clones showed balanced CD4/CD8; day 15 to 37 expanders favored CD4+. CD4+ contracting clones were found mainly in CM and EM, and CD8+ ones in EMRA.

Material for sequencing was PBMCs or a T cell subset sorted from them (not recorded which). The source is a man between 18 and 35 years old who had mild COVID-19 (a few samples of this study predate the infection). Cell type and time point are not known. This chain connects TRBV4-1 to TRBJ2-1, with a possible D match to TRBD1 (6 bases). CDR3 nucleotides: TGCGCCAGCAGCCAAAAGGAAACAGGGACCTACAATGAGCAGTTCTTC. Protein product: CASSQKETGTYNEQFF.